These T cell receptor beta chains were read from a single sample in a study of blood T cell repertoires in COVID-19. Assay used: immunoSEQ multiplex PCR; TCRdb lists only in-frame clones, some missing. The data contain about 210,000 clones, around 80% of them seen just once; the ten biggest clones take up approximately 8%. Sequencing was done on a sample of peripheral blood. The origin of the receptors is a woman older than 75 with COVID-19, enrolled during active disease. The CDR3 runs from the conserved cysteine through the conserved F or W. The D gene is left open where the match is weak. Size values are once, few and many counts, or a class for expanded clones, and some rows have none.

>NA|TRBD2|TRBV7-3|TRBJ2-1
CASSWTSGSYNEQFF
TGTGCCAGCAGCTGGACTAGCGGGAGTTACAATGAGCAGTTCTTC
>once|NA|TRBV12-3/TRBV12-4|TRBJ1-1
CASSFGSEAFF
TGTGCCAGCAGTTTTGGTAGTGAAGCTTTCTTT
>NA|TRBD1|TRBV28|TRBJ1-2
CASIAAGQGNYGYTF
TGTGCCAGCATCGCCGCGGGACAGGGAAATTATGGCTACACCTTC
>NA|NA|TRBV11-3|TRBJ1-3
CASSLEGGHLLSGNTIYF
TGTGCCAGCAGCTTAGAAGGTGGGCACCTACTCTCTGGAAACACCATATATTTT
>NA|TRBD1|TRBV11-2|TRBJ2-7
CASSLGTGEDEQYF
TGTGCCAGCAGCCTAGGGACAGGGGAGGACGAGCAGTACTTC
>NA|NA|TRBV7-2|TRBJ2-3
CASSLVQTTDTQYF
TGTGCCAGCAGCTTAGTACAGACCACAGATACGCAGTATTTT
>NA|TRBD1|TRBV15|TRBJ2-2
CATRTGFTGELFF
TGTGCCACACGGACAGGGTTCACCGGGGAGCTGTTTTTT
>NA|NA|TRBV7-9|TRBJ2-2
CASSFRLNTGELFF
TGTGCCAGCAGCTTCCGTCTTAACACCGGGGAGCTGTTTTTT
>NA|NA|TRBV21-1|TRBJ2-7
CASSKGGQTTALKSLVSEQYF
TGTGCCAGCAGCAAAGGGGGCCAGACCACAGCCCTCAAGTCGTTAGTTTCCGAGCAGTACTTC
>NA|TRBD2|TRBV9|TRBJ2-1
CASSDGTSGASYNEQFF
TGTGCCAGCAGCGATGGGACTAGCGGAGCCTCCTACAATGAGCAGTTCTTC
>NA|TRBD1|TRBV24-1|TRBJ2-7
CATQSSANRGKGEQYF
TGTGCCACCCAGAGCTCTGCTAACAGGGGAAAGGGCGAGCAGTACTTC
>once|NA|TRBV12-3/TRBV12-4|TRBJ1-1
CASTRSWEPEAFF
TGTGCCAGCACTCGCAGTTGGGAGCCTGAAGCTTTCTTT
>NA|NA|TRBV27|TRBJ2-7
CAGGVFPRQVGSPYEQYF
TGTGCCGGCGGTGTTTTTCCCAGACAGGTAGGTTCCCCCTACGAGCAGTACTTC
>NA|TRBD2|TRBV4-1|TRBJ2-1
CASSRGGPAPTAEQFF
TGCGCCAGCAGCCGGGGAGGGCCCGCCCCCACAGCTGAGCAGTTCTTC
>NA|TRBD1|TRBV18|TRBJ1-3
CASSRQGAGSGNTIYF
TGTGCCAGCTCACGACAGGGGGCCGGCTCTGGAAACACCATATATTTT
>once|NA|TRBV3-1/TRBV3-2|TRBJ1-1
CASSPRGYEAFF
TGTGCCAGCAGCCCACGGGGGTATGAAGCTTTCTTT
>NA|NA|TRBV3-1/TRBV3-2|TRBJ2-5
CASSQAALAGATETQYF
TGTGCCAGCAGCCAAGCCGCACTGGCGGGGGCTACGGAGACCCAGTACTTC
>NA|NA|TRBV9|TRBJ2-3
CASSGDSADTQYF
TGTGCCAGCAGCGGCGACTCCGCGGATACGCAGTATTTT
>NA|TRBD1|TRBV7-9|TRBJ1-5
CASSLQGGSNQPQHF
TGTGCCAGCAGCTTACAGGGGGGTAGCAATCAGCCCCAGCATTTT
>NA|TRBD2|TRBV7-7|TRBJ2-1
CASSLAVASGSNEQFF
TGTGCTAGCAGCTTAGCCGTGGCTAGCGGGAGCAATGAGCAGTTCTTC
>NA|TRBD2|TRBV5-1|TRBJ2-1
CASSLFSRSGSGNEQFF
TGCGCCAGCAGCTTGTTTAGTCGTAGCGGGAGTGGAAATGAGCAGTTCTTC
>NA|NA|TRBV2|TRBJ2-2
CASRGQNTGELFF
TGTGCCAGCAGGGGACAGAACACCGGGGAGCTGTTTTTT
>NA|NA|TRBV7-9|TRBJ1-3
CASSRGPDGNTIYF
TGTGCCAGCAGCCGCGGCCCAGATGGAAACACCATATATTTT
>NA|NA|TRBV5-1|TRBJ1-1
CASSPQGRETEAFF
TGCGCCAGCAGCCCTCAGGGGCGAGAGACTGAAGCTTTCTTT
>few|NA|TRBV3-1/TRBV3-2|TRBJ1-3
CASSQDRPGGNTIYF
TGTGCCAGCAGCCAAGATAGGCCAGGGGGAAACACCATATATTTT
>NA|NA|TRBV10-3|TRBJ2-3
CAISESGGFTDTQYF
TGTGCCATCAGTGAGTCAGGAGGGTTCACAGATACGCAGTATTTT
>NA|TRBD2|TRBV11-2|TRBJ2-7
CASSLVFAIAGAYEQYF
TGTGCCAGCAGCTTAGTGTTCGCGATAGCGGGGGCCTACGAGCAGTACTTC
>NA|TRBD1|TRBV18|TRBJ1-2
CASSPPGQAYSYGYTF
TGTGCCAGCTCACCACCCGGACAGGCCTATTCCTATGGCTACACCTTC
>NA|NA|TRBV9|TRBJ1-2
CASSVGGDYGYTF
TGTGCCAGCAGCGTAGGGGGCGACTATGGCTACACCTTC